The 32 T cell receptor beta chains below all came from one sample that was sequenced in a study of T cell responses to AZD1222 COVID-19 vaccine. Method: immunoSEQ multiplex PCR; TCRdb's copy keeps in-frame clones and lacks some. The sample lists 100,000 to 120,000 clones, roughly four fifths occurring once. The material was peripheral blood, obtained on day 0 of AZD1222 vaccination. The receptors here all came from an adult in good health.

The chain links TRBV5-8 to TRBJ2-5; TRBD1 might be the D (5 bases). Per germline, CDR1 SGHTS and CDR2 YDEGEE. The CDR3 runs to 16 residues. Trimming removed 4 bases at V and 0 bases at J, with 16 bases between. The CDR3 DNA is TGTGCCAGCAGCGCCGGTAGGGGCCCGTACCAAGAGACCCAGTACTTC. Its protein product is CASSAGRGPYQETQYF.

The chain links TRBV12-3 or TRBV12-4 to TRBJ1-2; D gene uncertain. The CDR3 spans 13 residues. V was shortened by 3 bases and J by 4 bases, with 9 bases between the two germline ends. The chain's CDR3 is CASSLDGRYGYTF. CDR3 DNA: TGTGCCAGCAGTTTGGACGGGCGCTATGGCTACACCTTC.

This clone was counted once. This chain uses TRBV7-9 with TRBJ1-6, with 10 bases fitting TRBD1. There are 19 residues in the CDR3. J lost 8 bases, V lost 2 bases, and 15 bases had no gene match. Germline V lookup: CDR1 SEHNR, CDR2 FQNEAQ (reference sequence). The CDR3 DNA sequence: TGTGCCAGCAGCTTAAGGGTATCGGGACAGGGGCCATTGGATTCACCCCTCCACTTT. It codes for CASSLRVSGQGPLDSPLHF.

This clone was counted only a few times. The V gene is TRBV3-1 (or the pseudogene TRBV3-2), the J gene TRBJ2-1; perhaps TRBD2 as D (6 bases). Trimming removed 3 bases from V and 6 bases from J, with 21 bases in between. Germline values: CDR1 LGHDT, CDR2 YNNKEL (reference sequence). CDR3 length: 17 amino acids. The CDR3 is CASSHSGGTRGRNEQFF. The CDR3, as DNA: TGTGCCAGCAGCCATAGTGGCGGGACTCGGGGACGCAATGAGCAGTTCTTC.

This clone was counted once. The chain links TRBV15 to TRBJ2-7; unclear D gene. The germline gives CDR1 LNHNV, CDR2 YYDKDF (reference sequence). Trimming left V 0 bases short and J 2 bases short, with 8 bases between. This CDR3 region has 14 residues. In DNA, the CDR3 is TGTGCCACCAGCAGAGATCTTGGAGCCTACGAGCAGTACTTC. It yields the protein CATSRDLGAYEQYF.

A few counts support this clone. The rearrangement joins TRBV7-2 to TRBJ2-7, with D tentatively TRBD1 (6 bases). Trimming pared 5 bases from V and 4 bases from J, leaving 12 bases between. The CDR3 length is 13 residues. From germline, CDR1 is SGHTA and CDR2 FQGNSA. This CDR3 reads CASSAVRGYEQYF. DNA for the CDR3: TGTGCCAGCAGCGCGGTGAGGGGGTACGAGCAGTACTTC.

This rearrangement joins TRBV5-5 to TRBJ1-5, with a possible D match to TRBD1 (6 bases). This CDR3 has 15 amino acids. From germline, CDR1 is SGHKS and CDR2 YYEKEE (reference sequence). Trimming took off 0 bases at V and 4 bases at J, with 11 bases between the two ends. This CDR3 is CASSLGGGKNQPQHF. CDR3 nucleotide sequence: TGTGCCAGCAGCTTGGGCGGGGGCAAAAATCAGCCCCAGCATTTT. Together with reference TRBV5-5 and TRBJ1-5, the CDR3 gives the full variable domain: DAGVTQSPTHLIKTRGQQVTLRCSPISGHKSVSWYQQVLGQGPQFIFQYYEKEERGRGNFPDRFSARQFPNYSSELNVNALLLGDSALYLCASSLGGGKNQPQHFGDGTRLSIL.

V usage is TRBV18 and J usage is TRBJ2-7; D perhaps matches TRBD2 (6 bases). Trimming left V 6 bases short and J 2 bases short, with 17 bases between. Germline values: CDR1 KGHSH, CDR2 LQKENI. The CDR3 contains 15 residues. Here the CDR3 reads CASSQGGVLTYEQYF. Here the CDR3 DNA reads TGTGCCAGCTCCCAAGGCGGGGTATTAACCTACGAGCAGTACTTC.

The V call is TRBV5-6, the J call TRBJ2-7; TRBD2 aligns across 7 bases. Per germline, CDR1 SGHDT and CDR2 YYEEEE. The ends lost 0 bases at V and 6 bases at J; junction bases unmatched: 9. The CDR3 is made up of 15 amino acids. CDR3 loop: CASSLVGGYLGEQYF. For the CDR3, the DNA is TGTGCCAGCAGCTTGGTGGGAGGGTACTTGGGCGAGCAGTACTTC.

The table lists this clone with a count of one. The CDR3 sequence: CASRQGSGGEKLFF. The CDR3, as DNA: TGCGCCAGCAGACAGGGGTCGGGTGGAGAAAAACTGTTTTTT. The V gene is TRBV5-1, the J gene TRBJ1-4; 7 bases map to TRBD1. The V gene's germline CDR1 is SGHRS and CDR2 YFSETQ. The CDR3 spans 14 residues. V lost 5 bases, J lost 8 bases, and 9 bases stayed unmatched.

This chain connects TRBV29-1 to TRBJ1-5, with no clear D. The germline V gene encodes CDR1 SQVTM and CDR2 ANQGSEA. Trimming pared 4 bases from V and 6 bases from J, leaving 10 bases between. The CDR3 is 12 amino acids. CDR3 loop: CSVGEGTQPQHF. The DNA for the CDR3 is TGCAGCGTTGGCGAGGGCACTCAGCCCCAGCATTTT. Complete variable domain (other parts from reference TRBV29-1 and TRBJ1-5): SAVISQKPSRDICQRGTSLTIQCQVDSQVTMMFWYRQQPGQSLTLIATANQGSEATYESGFVIDKFPISRPNLTFSTLTVSNMSPEDSSIYLCSVGEGTQPQHFGDGTRLSIL.

V and J are TRBV25-1 and TRBJ1-5, with TRBD1 matching 8 bases. The CDR3 has 14 amino acids. Germline trimming cut 2 bases from V and 4 bases from J; bases unmatched to any gene: 1. The V gene's germline CDR1 is MGHDK and CDR2 SYGVNS. This chain's CDR3 is CASSEGDRNQPQHF. CDR3 coding DNA: TGTGCCAGCAGTGAAGGGGACAGGAATCAGCCCCAGCATTTT.

J is TRBJ1-6 and V is TRBV5-5, with 7 bases identical to TRBD1. Germline V gives CDR1 SGHKS, CDR2 YYEKEE (reference sequence). The CDR3 loop spans 14 amino acids. J was trimmed by 10 bases and V by 4 bases; bases with no gene match: 8. The CDR3 DNA reads as TGTGCCAGCAGCACCGGGACAGTAGGGTCACCCCTCCACTTT. Translation gives CASSTGTVGSPLHF.

This clone was found a few times. The chain employs TRBV28 and TRBJ1-6; D unresolved. The V and J ends lost 6 bases and 9 bases respectively, with 15 bases between them. CDR1 MDHEN and CDR2 SYDVKM come from the germline V gene. The CDR3 is 14 amino acids. CDR3 coding DNA: TGTGCCAGCAGCCCCCCCGGGTACGGTTCACCCCTCCACTTT. It encodes CASSPPGYGSPLHF.

This chain joins TRBV2 and TRBJ2-1; TRBD2 matches 9 bases. This CDR3 has 15 amino acids. Losses at the gene ends were 6 bases for V and 2 bases for J; bases not matched to a gene: 5. Per germline, CDR1 SNHLY and CDR2 FYNNEI. The CDR3, as DNA: TGTGCCAGCAGGGGGATAGCGGGGGCCTACAATGAGCAGTTCTTC. Protein product: CASRGIAGAYNEQFF.

V is TRBV5-6 and J is TRBJ2-3; unclear D gene. The CDR3 covers 15 residues. Trimming removed 1 base from V and 0 bases from J, with 9 bases in between. Germline lookup yields CDR1 SGHDT and CDR2 YYEEEE. The CDR3 nucleotides read TGTGCCAGCAGCTTGCTGGTCGCGAGCACAGATACGCAGTATTTT. It yields the protein CASSLLVASTDTQYF. The complete variable domain, with remaining parts taken from reference TRBV5-6 and TRBJ2-3, reads DAGVTQSPTHLIKTRGQQVTLRCSPKSGHDTVSWYQQALGQGPQFIFQYYEEEERQRGNFPDRFSGHQFPNYSSELNVNALLLGDSALYLCASSLLVASTDTQYFGPGTRLTVL.

This clone came up once. V gene TRBV5-6 combines with J gene TRBJ2-1; D uncertain. CDR1 is SGHDT, CDR2 YYEEEE, per germline. The CDR3 covers 12 residues. Between the trimmed V and J ends, which lost 6 bases and 4 bases, there was a span of 8 bases. CDR3 residues: CASTYGYNEQFF. CDR3 nucleotide sequence: TGTGCCAGCACATATGGGTACAATGAGCAGTTCTTC.

The chain carries TRBV19 and TRBJ2-1; D may be TRBD2 (5 bases). Trimming took off 3 bases at V and 2 bases at J, with 11 bases between the two ends. Germline V lookup: CDR1 LNHDA, CDR2 SQIVND (reference sequence). This CDR3 has 15 amino acids. The CDR3: CASSIGVRAYNEQFF. In DNA, the CDR3 is TGTGCCAGTAGTATTGGGGTGCGGGCCTACAATGAGCAGTTCTTC.

The V call is TRBV11-3, the J call TRBJ1-1, with D perhaps TRBD1 (5 bases). The CDR3 has 15 residues. CDR1 SGHNT and CDR2 YENEEA come from the germline V gene. The V gene lost 1 base and the J gene lost 4 bases, with 13 bases spanning the gap. The CDR3 bases are TGTGCCAGCAGCTTAGGAGTGGGGAGGGGCACTGAAGCTTTCTTT. Translation: CASSLGVGRGTEAFF.

This chain connects TRBV18 to TRBJ1-4; 9 bases match TRBD1. There are 19 residues in the CDR3. J lost 3 bases, V lost 0 bases, and 11 bases had no gene match. CDR1 and CDR2 from the germline V gene are KGHSH and LQKENI. CDR3 loop: CASSPPLRDREVPNEKLFF. In nucleotides, the CDR3 is TGTGCCAGCTCACCACCCCTCCGGGACAGGGAAGTCCCTAATGAAAAACTGTTTTTT.

This chain uses TRBV5-4 with TRBJ2-3; TRBD2 matches at 10 bases. V was clipped by 3 bases and J by 2 bases; unmatched bases: 9. The V gene's germline CDR1 is SGHNT and CDR2 YYREEE (reference sequence). CDR3 length: 17 residues. CDR3 coding DNA: TGTGCCAGCAGCTCCTCTAGCGGGGGAGAACCCACAGATACGCAGTATTTT. Translating it yields CASSSSSGGEPTDTQYF.

V is TRBV18 and J is TRBJ2-5; TRBD2 agrees at 10 bases. The CDR3 totals 17 residues. J lost 4 bases, V lost 6 bases, and 14 bases had no gene match. Germline assignment: CDR1 KGHSH and CDR2 LQKENI. CDR3 bases: TGTGCCAGCTCCCTCTCTCCTAGCGGGGGAACCCGAGAGACCCAGTACTTC. It is translated as CASSLSPSGGTRETQYF.

This sequence joins TRBV20-1 and TRBJ1-2, with D perhaps TRBD1 (5 bases). The CDR3 sequence is 11 residues long. Germline V lookup: CDR1 DFQATT, CDR2 SNEGSKA (reference sequence). Trimming pared 7 bases from V and 7 bases from J, leaving 13 bases between. CDR3 DNA sequence: TGCAGTGTCAGGGACGCCCCTGGCTACACCTTC. This translates into CSVRDAPGYTF.

The chain uses TRBV6-5 and TRBJ1-1; no definite D call. The CDR3 contains 10 residues. V dropped 4 bases and J dropped 10 bases, with 7 bases sitting between them. Germline V gene data show CDR1 as MNHEY and CDR2 as SVGAGI. CDR3 in amino acids: CASSSGLAFF. In DNA form, the CDR3 reads TGTGCCAGCAGTTCCGGGTTAGCTTTCTTT.

V gene TRBV14 combines with J gene TRBJ1-1; tentative D call: TRBD1 (5 bases). Germline V gene lookup returns CDR1 SGHDN and CDR2 FVKESK. There are 15 residues in the CDR3. Trimming shortened V by 5 bases and J by 0 bases, and 13 bases separated the two germline ends. Here the CDR3 reads CASSSRGGMNTEAFF. The CDR3 DNA reads as TGTGCCAGCAGCAGCCGGGGGGGGATGAACACTGAAGCTTTCTTT.

This clone has a single count. The V and J genes are TRBV7-2 and TRBJ2-7; D is uncertain. Per the germline V gene, CDR1 is SGHTA and CDR2 is FQGNSA. Trimming cost V 5 bases and J 1 base, with 12 bases left between them. The CDR3 sequence is 14 residues long. CDR3 sequence: CASSPSVGSYEQYF. In DNA form, the CDR3 reads TGTGCCAGCAGCCCAAGCGTCGGTTCCTACGAGCAGTACTTC.

J is TRBJ1-3 and V is TRBV18; TRBD1 agrees at 11 bases. The junction had 3 bases not matched to a gene; V was cut back by 3 bases and J by 2 bases. Germline CDR1 reads KGHSH; CDR2 reads LQKENI. The CDR3 is made up of 16 amino acids. The CDR3, as DNA: TGTGCCAGCTCACCCGGACAGGGGGCGACTGGAAACACCATATATTTT. As protein: CASSPGQGATGNTIYF.

CDR3 residues: CASREDRGRTEAFF. In DNA form, the CDR3 reads TGTGCCAGCAGGGAAGACAGGGGGCGAACTGAAGCTTTCTTT. J is TRBJ1-1 and V is TRBV28; TRBD1 aligns across 10 bases. Germline V gene data show CDR1 as MDHEN and CDR2 as SYDVKM. V lost 6 bases to trimming and J lost 5 bases; unmatched junction nucleotides: 6. The CDR3 runs to 14 residues. Based on the CDR3 plus reference TRBV28 and TRBJ1-1, the full variable domain is DVKVTQSSRYLVKRTGEKVFLECVQDMDHENMFWYRQDPGLGLRLIYFSYDVKMKEKGDIPEGYSVSREKKERFSLILESASTNQTSMYLCASREDRGRTEAFFGQGTRLTVV.

V is TRBV11-2 and J is TRBJ2-3, with 12 bases aligning to TRBD2. The CDR3 is made up of 18 amino acids. J lost 4 bases, V lost 4 bases, and 12 bases had no gene match. CDR1 is SGHAT and CDR2 is FQNNGV in the germline V gene. This CDR3 reads CASSSTRSSGRAPDTQYF. The DNA for the CDR3 is TGTGCCAGCAGCTCAACAAGATCTAGCGGGAGGGCCCCAGATACGCAGTATTTT. Full variable domain (missing parts from reference TRBV11-2 and TRBJ2-3): EAGVAQSPRYKIIEKRQSVAFWCNPISGHATLYWYQQILGQGPKLLIQFQNNGVVDDSQLPKDRFSAERLKGVDSTLKIQPAKLEDSAVYLCASSSTRSSGRAPDTQYFGPGTRLTVL.

The chain recombines TRBV5-4 with TRBJ1-2, with a weak D call TRBD1 (5 bases). The CDR3 extends over 18 amino acids. V dropped 4 bases and J dropped 7 bases, with 29 bases sitting between them. The germline V gene has CDR1 SGHNT and CDR2 YYREEE (reference sequence). The CDR3 DNA reads TGTGCCAGCAGCCAGCCCGCCACGAGGGGCGGGAGTCCGATTGGCTACACCTTC. This translates into CASSQPATRGGSPIGYTF.

In this sample, this clone turned up a few times. The chain is built from TRBV3-1 (or the pseudogene TRBV3-2) and TRBJ2-3, with a possible D match to TRBD1 (6 bases). Germline CDR1 reads LGHDT; CDR2 reads YNNKEL (reference sequence). V lost 2 bases, J lost 8 bases, and 11 bases lay in between. The CDR3 consists of 13 residues. CDR3 nucleotide sequence: TGTGCCAGCAGCCAACAGGAAGGGGGTACGCAGTATTTT. Translation gives CASSQQEGGTQYF.

The chain combines TRBV7-9 with TRBJ2-2; 7 bases agree with TRBD2. Per the germline V gene, CDR1 is SEHNR and CDR2 is FQNEAQ (reference sequence). With 3 bases clipped from V and 0 bases from J, the junction kept 4 bases outside the gene matches. The CDR3 sequence is 16 residues long. DNA for the CDR3: TGTGCCAGCAGCTTTACAGCGGGATCGAACACCGGGGAGCTGTTTTTT. It translates to CASSFTAGSNTGELFF.